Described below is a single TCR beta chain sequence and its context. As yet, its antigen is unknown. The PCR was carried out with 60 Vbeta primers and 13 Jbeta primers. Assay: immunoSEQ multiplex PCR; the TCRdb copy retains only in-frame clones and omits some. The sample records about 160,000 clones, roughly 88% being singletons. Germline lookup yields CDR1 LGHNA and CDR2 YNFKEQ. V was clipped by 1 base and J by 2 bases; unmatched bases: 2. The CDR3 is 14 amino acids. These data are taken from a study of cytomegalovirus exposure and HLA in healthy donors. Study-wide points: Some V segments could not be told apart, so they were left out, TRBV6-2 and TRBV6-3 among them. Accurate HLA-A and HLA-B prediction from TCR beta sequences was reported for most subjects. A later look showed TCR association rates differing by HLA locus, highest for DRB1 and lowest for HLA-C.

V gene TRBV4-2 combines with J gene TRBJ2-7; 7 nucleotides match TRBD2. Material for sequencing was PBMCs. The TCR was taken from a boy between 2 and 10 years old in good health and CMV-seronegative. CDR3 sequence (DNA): TGTGCCAGCAGCCAAGGAACTAGCGCCTACGAGCAGTACTTC. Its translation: CASSQGTSAYEQYF.